This entry lists 10 T cell receptor beta chains sequenced from one sample in a study of T-cell reconstitution after alpha-beta-depleted transplantation in children. It was with unique molecular identifiers that the TCRbeta library was prepared. MiXCR, applied by TCRdb to the PCR reads, yields one record per CDR3 protein. The sample has fewer than 550,000 distinct CDR3 sequences, about 11% seen once. Sequences were derived from PBMCs from the stem cell graft donor, sampled from the stem cell graft. The receptors originated from a human donor who donated a stem cell graft to a child with acute myeloid leukemia.

This clonotype was counted only a few times. V usage is TRBV7-9 and J usage is TRBJ2-1; 8 bases line up with TRBD2. The CDR3 loop spans 17 amino acids. CDR1 is SEHNR and CDR2 is FQNEAQ in the germline V gene (reference sequence). The J segment lost 1 base and the V segment lost 4 bases, leaving 9 bases of the junction unmatched. This chain's CDR3 is CASSSTGGAISYNEQFF. The CDR3 DNA is TGTGCCAGCAGCTCAACCGGGGGGGCCATTTCCTACAATGAGCAGTTCTTC.

The chain joins TRBV7-6 to TRBJ2-7; 8 bases align to TRBD2. After removal of 5 bases from V and 5 bases from J, the junction contained 5 bases not matched to a gene. This CDR3 is built from 13 residues. The germline V gene has CDR1 SGHVS and CDR2 FNYEAQ. The chain's CDR3 is CASSGAGDNEQYV. The CDR3 region has the DNA TGTGCCAGCAGCGGAGCGGGGGATAACGAGCAGTACGTC.

This clonotype was seen ten or more times. This chain uses TRBV6-5 with TRBJ2-3, with D unresolved. The CDR3 covers 17 residues. The germline V and J ends were trimmed by 4 bases and 2 bases, with 19 bases remaining between them. The germline V gene encodes CDR1 MNHEY and CDR2 SVGAGI. The CDR3 spells CASSSGFLQQDTDTQYF. The CDR3 DNA is TGTGCCAGCAGTTCCGGATTTTTACAGCAGGACACAGATACGCAGTATTTT.

This clonotype has just a few counts. The CDR3 bases are TGCGCCAGCAGCCAAGTTTGGGATCTAGATGAGCAGTTCTTC. It specifies CASSQVWDLDEQFF. The V call is TRBV4-1, the J call TRBJ2-1, with D unresolved. There are 14 residues in the CDR3. Trimming left V 1 base short and J 8 bases short, with 12 bases between. Looked up from germline, CDR1 is MGHRA and CDR2 is YSYEKL.

This clonotype was recorded a few times. The rearrangement joins TRBV29-1 to TRBJ1-2; D is uncertain. This CDR3 comprises 14 residues. CDR1 is SQVTM, CDR2 ANQGSEA, per germline. V was cut by 1 base and J by 0 bases, with 9 bases left in between. This CDR3 reads CSVEVPWSNYGYTF. CDR3 DNA: TGCAGCGTTGAAGTCCCGTGGTCTAACTATGGCTACACCTTC.

V usage is TRBV20-1 and J usage is TRBJ2-1; TRBD1 matches 8 bases. CDR1 and CDR2 (germline): DFQATT, SNEGSKA (reference sequence). V dropped 6 bases and J dropped 14; count of bases not matched to a gene: 9. The CDR3 sequence is 11 residues long. The CDR3 nucleotides are TGCAGTGCAGTAAGCAGGGGGCCGGAGTTCTTC. Translation gives CSAVSRGPEFF.

This clonotype showed up just a few times. This chain uses TRBV5-1 with TRBJ2-3; 9 bases line up with TRBD2. The germline gives CDR1 SGHRS, CDR2 YFSETQ. The length of the CDR3 is 16 residues. The J segment lost 3 bases and the V segment lost 5 bases, leaving 10 bases of the junction unmatched. This CDR3 is CASRSIAGDSTDTQYF. CDR3 in DNA: TGCGCCAGCAGATCGATAGCGGGAGACTCAACAGATACGCAGTATTTT. Full variable domain (rest looked up from reference TRBV5-1 and TRBJ2-3): KAGVTQTPRYLIKTRGQQVTLSCSPISGHRSVSWYQQTPGQGLQFLFEYFSETQRNKGNFPGRFSGRQFSNSRSEMNVSTLELGDSALYLCASRSIAGDSTDTQYFGPGTRLTVL.

A few counts support this clonotype. The chain recombines TRBV3-1 with TRBJ2-6; 7 positions agree with TRBD1. Germline lookup yields CDR1 LGHDT and CDR2 YNNKEL (reference sequence). The V and J ends lost 1 base and 0 bases, in that order; junction bases with no gene match: 9. This CDR3 has 19 residues. The CDR3 region is CASSQARGQAYSGANVLTF. The CDR3, as DNA: TGTGCCAGCAGCCAAGCGCGAGGACAGGCATACTCTGGGGCCAACGTCCTGACTTTC.

The chain couples TRBV29-1 to TRBJ2-2, with D perhaps TRBD1 (5 bases). The V end was cut by 4 bases, the J end by 2 bases, with 11 bases between. The CDR3 is made up of 14 amino acids. Germline CDR1 and CDR2: SQVTM and ANQGSEA. The CDR3, as DNA: TGCAGCGTTGCAGGGTTAACAAACACCGGGGAGCTGTTTTTT. This translates into CSVAGLTNTGELFF.

V is TRBV6-5 and J is TRBJ1-5; possibly TRBD1 for D (6 bases). CDR3 length: 15 amino acids. Germline assignment: CDR1 MNHEY and CDR2 SVGAGI. Trimming removed 5 bases at V and 0 bases at J, with 11 bases between. The CDR3 DNA sequence: TGTGCCAGCAGTACTACAGGGCGTAGCAATCAGCCCCAGCATTTT. Amino acid sequence: CASSTTGRSNQPQHF.